The sequence of this T cell receptor (beta chain) was determined in a study of blood T cell repertoires in COVID-19. Study at large: Samples taken during acute and convalescent COVID-19 were collected in the United States, Italy and Spain. Nucleic acid was either cDNA or gDNA, and it came from T cells, B-cell-depleted T cells, or PBMCs.

Produced via immunoSEQ multiplex PCR; TCRdb's table is partial and in-frame only. The sample yields over 80,000 clones, approximately 85% seen once. CDR3 length: 15 residues. Germline V gene sequence: CDR1 SEHNR, CDR2 FQNEAQ (reference sequence). Trimming cost V 7 bases and J 0 bases, with 13 bases left between them. Material: peripheral blood. The sequence was collected from a woman at least 80 years old with active or convalescent COVID-19. This chain uses TRBV7-9 with TRBJ2-1, with a possible D match to TRBD2 (6 bases). The CDR3 sequence: CASIAETSSYNEQFF. The DNA of the CDR3 is TGTGCCAGCATAGCGGAGACAAGCTCCTACAATGAGCAGTTCTTC.